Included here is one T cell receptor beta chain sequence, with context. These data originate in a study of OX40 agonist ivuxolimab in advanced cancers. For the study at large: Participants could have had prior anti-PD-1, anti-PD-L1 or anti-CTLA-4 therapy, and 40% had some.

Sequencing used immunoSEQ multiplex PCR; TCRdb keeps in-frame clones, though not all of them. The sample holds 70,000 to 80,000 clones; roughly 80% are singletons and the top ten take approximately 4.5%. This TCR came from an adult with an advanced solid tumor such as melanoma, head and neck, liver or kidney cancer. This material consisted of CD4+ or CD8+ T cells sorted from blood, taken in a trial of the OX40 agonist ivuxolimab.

CDR3 coding DNA: TGTGCCACCAGCAGGCGTGGGAACACTGAAGCTTTCTTT. Protein sequence: CATSRRGNTEAFF. The V gene is TRBV15, the J gene TRBJ1-1, with D unclear. The CDR3 runs 13 residues. Trimming left V 3 bases short and J 1 base short, with 6 bases between. Germline V gene lookup returns CDR1 LNHNV and CDR2 YYDKDF (reference sequence).